One and the same sample provided the 12 T cell receptor beta chains below, sequenced in a study of blood T cell repertoires in COVID-19. Using immunoSEQ multiplex PCR, the repertoire was profiled, and TCRdb retains in-frame clones only, with some absent. Of over 200,000 clones in the sample, roughly 89% are singletons; the top ten hold approximately 10%. What was sequenced was PBMCs or T cells enriched from blood (not recorded which). The source of these receptors is a man between 18 and 29 years old with acute COVID-19.

The CDR3 protein is CASRGDSSYNSPLHF. The CDR3 DNA is TGTGCCAGCAGAGGGGATAGCTCCTATAATTCACCCCTCCACTTT. The genes are TRBV4-2 and TRBJ1-6; D perhaps matches TRBD1 (5 bases). This CDR3 region has 15 residues. Germline V gene data show CDR1 as LGHNA and CDR2 as YNFKEQ. Trimming removed 6 bases from V and 0 bases from J, with 9 bases in between.

The chain uses TRBV5-1 and TRBJ2-7; D possibly corresponds to TRBD2 (6 bases). The CDR3 extends over 13 amino acids. Germline lookup yields CDR1 SGHRS and CDR2 YFSETQ. Trimming pared 2 bases from V and 5 bases from J, leaving 11 bases between. In nucleotides, the CDR3 is TGCGCCAGCAGCTTTGGCGGGATCAACGAGCAGTACTTC. Translated: CASSFGGINEQYF.

The chain uses TRBV11-2 and TRBJ2-2, with 8 bases fitting TRBD1. Per germline, CDR1 SGHAT and CDR2 FQNNGV. CDR3 length: 16 residues. The V segment lost 7 bases and the J segment 6 bases; nucleotides outside the gene matches: 13. The CDR3 protein is CASIQGPSGGSGELFF. The CDR3 nucleotides read TGTGCCAGCATCCAGGGGCCCTCAGGGGGCTCCGGGGAGCTGTTTTTT. The complete variable domain, with remaining parts taken from reference TRBV11-2 and TRBJ2-2, reads EAGVAQSPRYKIIEKRQSVAFWCNPISGHATLYWYQQILGQGPKLLIQFQNNGVVDDSQLPKDRFSAERLKGVDSTLKIQPAKLEDSAVYLCASIQGPSGGSGELFFGEGSRLTVL.

The V call is TRBV27, the J call TRBJ2-6, with D hard to call. Germline assignment: CDR1 MNHEY and CDR2 SMNVEV (reference sequence). This CDR3 contains 13 residues. Trimming removed 7 bases at V and 4 bases at J, with 8 bases between. The CDR3 region is CASTQSGANVLTF. CDR3 nucleotide sequence: TGTGCCAGCACCCAGTCCGGGGCCAACGTCCTGACTTTC.

The CDR3 sequence is CASSESRLAGGPPIQYF. The CDR3 DNA reads as TGTGCCAGCAGTGAATCACGACTAGCGGGAGGGCCCCCCATTCAGTACTTC. The J gene is TRBJ2-4, the V gene TRBV2; TRBD2 matches 14 bases. V trimming: 2 bases; J trimming: 9 bases; junction bases outside the gene matches: 9. The CDR3 is 17 residues long. CDR1 and CDR2 (germline): SNHLY, FYNNEI.

The chain employs TRBV9 and TRBJ2-1; possibly TRBD2 for D (6 bases). The CDR3 totals 15 residues. With 4 bases removed from V and 1 base from J, the gap between germline ends came to 12 bases. Germline V gene data show CDR1 as SGDLS and CDR2 as YYNGEE. The CDR3 sequence is CASSPSGESYNEQFF. CDR3 DNA sequence: TGTGCCAGCAGCCCCTCGGGGGAATCCTACAATGAGCAGTTCTTC. The whole variable domain, filled in from reference TRBV9 and TRBJ2-1, reads DSGVTQTPKHLITATGQRVTLRCSPRSGDLSVYWYQQSLDQGLQFLIQYYNGEERAKGNILERFSAQQFPDLHSELNLSSLELGDSALYFCASSPSGESYNEQFFGPGTRLTVL.

This rearrangement joins TRBV3-1 (or the pseudogene TRBV3-2) to TRBJ2-1, with a tentative D call TRBD1 (5 bases). The CDR3 length is 12 residues. Per germline, CDR1 LGHDT and CDR2 YNNKEL (reference sequence). Trimming took off 4 bases at V and 7 bases at J, with 8 bases between the two ends. The CDR3 DNA is TGTGCCAGCAGCCCAGACAGTAATGAGCAGTTCTTC. The encoded protein is CASSPDSNEQFF.

This chain uses TRBV11-3 with TRBJ2-5; D is perhaps TRBD1 (5 bases). The CDR3 is 13 residues long. CDR1 is SGHNT, CDR2 YENEEA, per germline. V was clipped by 1 base and J by 3 bases, with 6 bases between them. DNA for the CDR3: TGTGCCAGCAGCTTAGGACAGAAAGAGACCCAGTACTTC. Its protein product is CASSLGQKETQYF.

This clone was seen more than once but under ten times. This chain joins TRBV6-2 or TRBV6-3 and TRBJ2-7, with a possible D match to TRBD1 (5 bases). CDR3 size: 15 residues. The V end was cut by 6 bases, the J end by 3 bases, with 18 bases between. Germline V gives CDR1 MNHEY, CDR2 SVGEGT. The CDR3 coding sequence is TGTGCCAGCAGCCCTCCCCCCGACAGCAACTACGAGCAGTACTTC. It is translated as CASSPPPDSNYEQYF.

This clone was observed a handful of times. The chain has TRBV3-1 (or the pseudogene TRBV3-2) and TRBJ2-3, with D tentatively TRBD2 (6 bases). Germline assignment: CDR1 LGHDT and CDR2 YNNKEL (reference sequence). V was trimmed by 1 base and J by 9 bases, leaving 17 bases between them. The CDR3 loop spans 15 amino acids. CDR3 protein: CASSQGEAGIGTQYF. The CDR3 region has the DNA TGTGCCAGCAGCCAAGGGGAGGCGGGAATCGGGACGCAGTATTTT.

CDR3 region: CASSLRGTKNTEAFF. The CDR3 DNA is TGTGCCAGCAGTTTAAGGGGGACTAAGAACACTGAAGCTTTCTTT. This chain joins TRBV7-6 and TRBJ1-1; the D gene is possibly TRBD1 (6 bases). The CDR3 has 15 residues. V shed 6 bases and J shed 1 base, with 15 bases lying between them. In germline, CDR1 is SGHVS, CDR2 FNYEAQ.

The chain combines TRBV5-4 with TRBJ1-2, with D maybe TRBD1 (5 bases). This CDR3 contains 14 residues. With 0 bases removed from V and 8 bases from J, the gap between germline ends came to 14 bases. Germline V gene lookup returns CDR1 SGHNT and CDR2 YYREEE (reference sequence). The CDR3, as DNA: TGTGCCAGCAGCTTGGCCCCAGGGATGGGGGGCTACACCTTC. This sequence encodes CASSLAPGMGGYTF. The full variable domain, with the rest looked up from reference TRBV5-4 and TRBJ1-2, is ETGVTQSPTHLIKTRGQQVTLRCSSQSGHNTVSWYQQALGQGPQFIFQYYREEENGRGNFPPRFSGLQFPNYSSELNVNALELDDSALYLCASSLAPGMGGYTFGSGTRLTVV.